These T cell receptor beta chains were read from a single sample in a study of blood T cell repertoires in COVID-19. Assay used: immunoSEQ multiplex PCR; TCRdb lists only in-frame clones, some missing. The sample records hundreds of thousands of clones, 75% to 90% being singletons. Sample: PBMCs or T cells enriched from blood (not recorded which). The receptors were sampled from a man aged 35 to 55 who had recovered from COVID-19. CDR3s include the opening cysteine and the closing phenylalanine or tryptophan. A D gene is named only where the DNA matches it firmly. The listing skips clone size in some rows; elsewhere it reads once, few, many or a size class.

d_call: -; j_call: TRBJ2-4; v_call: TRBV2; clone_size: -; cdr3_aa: CASSNGVDKNIQYF; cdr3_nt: TGTGCCAGCAGTAACGGGGTCGACAAAAACATTCAGTACTTC
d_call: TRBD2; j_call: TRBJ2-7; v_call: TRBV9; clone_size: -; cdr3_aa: CASMPAGGIEQYF; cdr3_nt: TGTGCCAGCATGCCAGCGGGGGGGATCGAGCAGTACTTC
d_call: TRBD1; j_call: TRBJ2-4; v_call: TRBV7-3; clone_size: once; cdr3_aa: CASSIDRGRGGNIQYF; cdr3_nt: TGTGCCAGCAGCATTGACAGGGGGCGCGGGGGAAACATTCAGTACTTC
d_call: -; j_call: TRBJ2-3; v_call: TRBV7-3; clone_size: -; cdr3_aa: CASSLGPTDTQYF; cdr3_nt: TGTGCCAGCAGCTTAGGCCCGACAGATACGCAGTATTTT
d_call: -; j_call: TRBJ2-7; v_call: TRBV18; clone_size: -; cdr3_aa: CASSPPTGDEQYF; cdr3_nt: TGTGCCAGCTCACCACCGACGGGGGACGAGCAGTACTTC
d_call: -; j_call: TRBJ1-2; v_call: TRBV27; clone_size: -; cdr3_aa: CASSLSPNNYGYTF; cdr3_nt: TGTGCCAGCAGTTTAAGTCCTAATAACTATGGCTACACCTTC
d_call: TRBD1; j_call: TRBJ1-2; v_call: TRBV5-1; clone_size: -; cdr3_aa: CASSLGGQESYGYTF; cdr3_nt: TGCGCCAGCAGCTTGGGGGGACAGGAATCCTATGGCTACACCTTC
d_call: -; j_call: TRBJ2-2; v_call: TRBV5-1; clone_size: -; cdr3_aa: CASSFSRNTGELFF; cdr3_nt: TGCGCCAGCAGCTTTTCGAGGAACACCGGGGAGCTGTTTTTT
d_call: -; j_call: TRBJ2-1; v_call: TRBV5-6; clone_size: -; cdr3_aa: CASSLLGRAINRNEQFF; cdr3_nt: TGTGCCAGCAGCCTCCTAGGTAGAGCCATAAACCGCAATGAGCAGTTCTTC
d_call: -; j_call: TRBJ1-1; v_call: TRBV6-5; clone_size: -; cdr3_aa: CASRRTDGMNTEAFF; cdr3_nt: TGTGCCAGCAGGCGGACAGACGGTATGAACACTGAAGCTTTCTTT
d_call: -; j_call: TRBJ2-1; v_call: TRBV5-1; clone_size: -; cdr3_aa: CASSVKNEQFF; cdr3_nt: TGCGCCAGCAGCGTAAAAAATGAGCAGTTCTTC
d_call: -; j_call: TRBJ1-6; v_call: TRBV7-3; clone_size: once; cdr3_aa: CASSLGTSGSPLHF; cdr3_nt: TGTGCCAGCAGCCTAGGGACAAGTGGGTCACCCCTCCACTTT
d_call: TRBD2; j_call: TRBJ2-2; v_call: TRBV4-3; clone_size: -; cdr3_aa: CASSQDPTSGRNTGELFF; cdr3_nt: TGCGCCAGCAGCCAAGACCCGACTAGCGGGAGGAACACCGGGGAGCTGTTTTTT
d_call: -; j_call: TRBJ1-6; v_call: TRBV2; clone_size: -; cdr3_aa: CASSVDVRVSGSPLHF; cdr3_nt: TGTGCCAGCAGTGTTGATGTCAGGGTTAGTGGGTCACCCCTCCACTTT
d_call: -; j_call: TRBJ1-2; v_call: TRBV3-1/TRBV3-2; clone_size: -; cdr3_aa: CASSQDPYYGYTF; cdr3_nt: TGTGCCAGCAGCCAAGATCCCTACTATGGCTACACCTTC
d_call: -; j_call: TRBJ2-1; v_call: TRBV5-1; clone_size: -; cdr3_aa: CASSLTALGYNEQFF; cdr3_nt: TGCGCCAGCAGCTTGACCGCGCTAGGTTACAATGAGCAGTTCTTC
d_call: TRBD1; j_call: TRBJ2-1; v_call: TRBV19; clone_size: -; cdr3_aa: CASSIPQGARNEQFF; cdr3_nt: TGTGCCAGTAGTATCCCGCAGGGGGCGCGTAATGAGCAGTTCTTC
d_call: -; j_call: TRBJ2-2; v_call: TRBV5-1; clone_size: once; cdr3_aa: CASSLDGEVGGELFF; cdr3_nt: TGCGCCAGCAGCTTGGACGGGGAGGTCGGCGGGGAGCTGTTTTTT